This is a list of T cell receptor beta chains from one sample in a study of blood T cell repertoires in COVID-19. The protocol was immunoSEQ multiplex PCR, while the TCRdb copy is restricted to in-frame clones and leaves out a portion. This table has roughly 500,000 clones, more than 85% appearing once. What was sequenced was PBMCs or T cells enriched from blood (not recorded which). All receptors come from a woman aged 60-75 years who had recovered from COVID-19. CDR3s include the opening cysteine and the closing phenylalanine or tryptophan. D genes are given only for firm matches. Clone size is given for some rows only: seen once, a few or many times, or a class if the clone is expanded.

CDR3aa: CASSEYRPGELFF
CDR3nt: TGCGCCAGCAGTGAGTACAGACCCGGGGAGCTGTTTTTT
abundance: -
v_gene: TRBV10-1
j_gene: TRBJ2-2
d_gene: -

CDR3aa: CASSSTGTGISDTF
CDR3nt: TGCGCCAGCAGCTCTACCGGGACAGGGATTTCGGACACCTTC
abundance: -
v_gene: TRBV5-1
j_gene: TRBJ1-2
d_gene: TRBD1

CDR3aa: CASSKGQGGYNEQFF
CDR3nt: TGCGCCAGCAGTAAAGGACAGGGGGGATACAATGAGCAGTTCTTC
abundance: -
v_gene: TRBV10-1
j_gene: TRBJ2-1
d_gene: TRBD1

CDR3aa: CASSAGLKAFF
CDR3nt: TGTGCCAGCTCTGCCGGGTTGAAGGCTTTCTTT
abundance: -
v_gene: TRBV3-1/TRBV3-2
j_gene: TRBJ1-1
d_gene: -

CDR3aa: CASSKGRRREETQYF
CDR3nt: TGTGCCAGCAGCAAAGGTAGGAGGAGGGAAGAGACCCAGTACTTC
abundance: -
v_gene: TRBV21-1
j_gene: TRBJ2-5
d_gene: -

CDR3aa: CATTTGGQIYGYTF
CDR3nt: TGTGCCACCACAACAGGGGGCCAAATCTATGGCTACACCTTC
abundance: few
v_gene: TRBV24-1
j_gene: TRBJ1-2
d_gene: TRBD1

CDR3aa: CASSLAGTWNQPQHF
CDR3nt: TGTGCCAGCAGCTTAGCGGGCACATGGAATCAGCCCCAGCATTTT
abundance: -
v_gene: TRBV7-8
j_gene: TRBJ1-5
d_gene: -

CDR3aa: CASSLAYNRYQETQYF
CDR3nt: TGCGCCAGCAGCTTGGCGTACAACAGATACCAAGAGACCCAGTACTTC
abundance: -
v_gene: TRBV5-1
j_gene: TRBJ2-5
d_gene: -

CDR3aa: CASSPWTGGELGAFF
CDR3nt: TGTGCCAGCAGCCCGTGGACAGGGGGCGAATTAGGAGCTTTCTTT
abundance: -
v_gene: TRBV11-2
j_gene: TRBJ1-1
d_gene: TRBD1

CDR3aa: CASTPGGGGNQPQHF
CDR3nt: TGTGCCAGTACCCCGGGAGGGGGTGGCAATCAGCCCCAGCATTTT
abundance: -
v_gene: TRBV19
j_gene: TRBJ1-5
d_gene: -

CDR3aa: CASSDTGSGNTIYF
CDR3nt: TGTGCCAGCAGCGATACAGGCTCTGGAAACACCATATATTTT
abundance: -
v_gene: TRBV7-2
j_gene: TRBJ1-3
d_gene: -

CDR3aa: CASSSAGTSGGLGTGELFF
CDR3nt: TGCGCCAGCAGCTCAGCCGGGACTAGCGGGGGGCTGGGCACCGGGGAGCTGTTTTTT
abundance: -
v_gene: TRBV5-1
j_gene: TRBJ2-2
d_gene: TRBD2

CDR3aa: CASSSDSQETQYF
CDR3nt: TGTGCCAGCAGCTCAGACAGCCAAGAGACCCAGTACTTC
abundance: -
v_gene: TRBV11-3
j_gene: TRBJ2-5
d_gene: -

CDR3aa: CASGGRLPYEQYF
CDR3nt: TGTGCCAGCGGGGGGAGGCTTCCCTACGAGCAGTACTTC
abundance: -
v_gene: TRBV19
j_gene: TRBJ2-7
d_gene: TRBD2

CDR3aa: CASSGADREAYGYTF
CDR3nt: TGTGCCAGCAGTGGGGCTGACAGGGAGGCCTATGGCTACACCTTC
abundance: -
v_gene: TRBV28
j_gene: TRBJ1-2
d_gene: TRBD1

CDR3aa: CASSFGGTSGTDTQYF
CDR3nt: TGTGCCAGCAGTTTTGGGGGCACTAGCGGCACAGATACGCAGTATTTT
abundance: -
v_gene: TRBV27
j_gene: TRBJ2-3
d_gene: -

CDR3aa: CASRRRGGASYNEQFF
CDR3nt: TGTGCCAGCCGACGAAGGGGGGGCGCATCTTACAATGAGCAGTTCTTC
abundance: -
v_gene: TRBV11-2
j_gene: TRBJ2-1
d_gene: -